These 25 T cell receptor beta chains were all obtained from the same sample, sequenced in a study of human T cells and chemical hapten exposure. Time point given: patch test 1, 2 weeks after DPC sensitization. Sample treatment: therapeutic diphenylcyclopropenone sensitization with weekly scalp DPC. One entry per CDR3 protein results from TCRdb running MiXCR on the RACE reads. The sample lists about 74,000 distinct CDR3 sequences; 32% were seen once. Material: whole blood, obtained in connection with sensitization to the hapten diphenylcyclopropenone (DPC). The receptors here all came from a man aged 35-49 years with alopecia areata. Some clones in this sample may be carry-over from other donors' samples.

The chain links TRBV20-1 to TRBJ1-2; TRBD1 is a possible D gene (5 bases). CDR1 DFQATT and CDR2 SNEGSKA come from the germline V gene (reference sequence). The CDR3 sequence is 13 residues long. Trimming took 5 bases from V and 8 from J, leaving 18 bases between them. The DNA for the CDR3 is TGCAGTGCTGTGGAGGCAGGGAGAATGGGCTACACCTTC. Protein: CSAVEAGRMGYTF.

The CDR3 spells CASSSPGSKGEKLFF. As DNA, the CDR3 is TGTGCCAGCAGTTCCCCGGGATCTAAGGGTGAAAAACTGTTTTTT. The chain is built from TRBV6-5 and TRBJ1-4; D is unresolved. The CDR3 runs 15 residues. CDR1 is MNHEY and CDR2 is SVGAGI in the germline V gene. Trimming cost V 4 bases and J 7 bases, with 16 bases left between them.

This clonotype showed up many times. The chain recombines TRBV7-9 with TRBJ1-1; D remains ambiguous. V was cut by 2 bases and J by 8 bases, with 9 bases left in between. Germline V gene data show CDR1 as SEHNR and CDR2 as FQNEAQ (reference sequence). CDR3 length: 12 amino acids. The CDR3 coding sequence is TGTGCCAGCAGCTTACGTGGGTCCGAAGCTTTCTTT. The encoded protein is CASSLRGSEAFF.

This chain links TRBV14 with TRBJ2-7; 10 positions match TRBD2. V was clipped by 4 bases and J by 2 bases; unmatched bases: 2. This CDR3 has 14 residues. The germline V gene encodes CDR1 SGHDN and CDR2 FVKESK. CDR3 region: CASSRAGGTYEQYF. CDR3 sequence (DNA): TGTGCCAGCAGCCGAGCGGGGGGGACCTACGAGCAGTACTTC.

This clonotype was picked up a small number of times. The V and J genes are TRBV5-1 and TRBJ2-7; 9 nucleotides align to TRBD1. Looked up from germline, CDR1 is SGHRS and CDR2 is YFSETQ. The CDR3 loop spans 14 amino acids. V lost 4 bases to trimming and J lost 2 bases; unmatched junction nucleotides: 4. In DNA form, the CDR3 reads TGCGCCAGCAGCCTAGACAGGGGGGCCTACGAGCAGTACTTC. This gives the protein CASSLDRGAYEQYF.

This chain's CDR3 is CASSESPQEMNTEAFF. The CDR3 DNA follows: TGCGCCAGCAGTGAGTCCCCCCAGGAGATGAACACTGAAGCTTTCTTT. This chain links TRBV10-2 with TRBJ1-1; D is ambiguous. This CDR3 is 16 amino acids long. The V and J ends lost 0 bases and 0 bases respectively, with 11 bases between them. Germline loops: CDR1 WSHSY, CDR2 SAAADI.

This sequence joins TRBV7-6 and TRBJ2-5; D may be TRBD1 or TRBD2 (5 bases each). The CDR3 runs 12 residues. The germline V gene has CDR1 SGHVS and CDR2 FNYEAQ. The V gene lost 3 bases and the J gene lost 5 bases, with 7 bases spanning the gap. The CDR3 is CASSFEGETQYF. The CDR3 nucleotides are TGTGCCAGCAGCTTCGAGGGGGAGACCCAGTACTTC.

This chain links TRBV5-4 with TRBJ1-1; tentatively, D is TRBD1 (5 bases). The CDR3 length is 16 residues. V lost 4 bases, J lost 4 bases, and 20 bases lay in between. Per germline, CDR1 SGHNT and CDR2 YYREEE (reference sequence). CDR3 region: CASSRGADESVTEAFF. CDR3 DNA: TGTGCCAGCAGCCGTGGGGCCGACGAGAGCGTCACTGAAGCTTTCTTT. Looking up the rest from reference TRBV5-4 and TRBJ1-1 gives the full variable domain: ETGVTQSPTHLIKTRGQQVTLRCSSQSGHNTVSWYQQALGQGPQFIFQYYREEENGRGNFPPRFSGLQFPNYSSELNVNALELDDSALYLCASSRGADESVTEAFFGQGTRLTVV.

This chain links TRBV12-3 or TRBV12-4 with TRBJ2-7, with 8 positions matching TRBD1. The CDR3 has 14 residues. Trimming removed 4 bases from V and 3 bases from J; junction bases left unmatched: 5. Here the CDR3 reads CASSSSGGLYEQYF. CDR3 coding DNA: TGTGCCAGCAGTTCCTCAGGGGGCCTCTACGAGCAGTACTTC.

This clonotype was counted between two and nine times. The chain uses TRBV24-1 and TRBJ2-1, with 11 bases lining up with TRBD2. There are 14 residues in the CDR3. Germline values: CDR1 KGHDR, CDR2 SFDVKD. V trimming: 3 bases; J trimming: 9 bases; junction bases outside the gene matches: 3. The CDR3: CATSDRLAGFEQFF. The CDR3 bases are TGTGCCACCAGTGATCGACTAGCGGGGTTTGAGCAGTTCTTC.

The gene calls are TRBV7-2 and TRBJ2-1; no reliable D call. Trimming removed 3 bases from V and 0 bases from J, with 18 bases in between. The CDR3 spans 18 residues. Germline V gives CDR1 SGHTA, CDR2 FQGNSA. The CDR3 DNA reads as TGTGCCAGCAGCTTTTCCCCCCGCCCAAGGAGCTCCTACAATGAGCAGTTCTTC. It translates to CASSFSPRPRSSYNEQFF.

The V call is TRBV27, the J call TRBJ1-1; D is uncertain. This CDR3 region has 14 residues. CDR1 is MNHEY, CDR2 SMNVEV, per germline (reference sequence). V gave up 1 base and J gave up 0 bases, with 6 bases separating them. The CDR3 region has the DNA TGTGCCAGCAGTTTATTAGGGATGAACACTGAAGCTTTCTTT. As protein: CASSLLGMNTEAFF.

A few counts support this clonotype. The chain carries TRBV10-3 and TRBJ2-3, with 9 bases that match TRBD1. The CDR3 is made up of 13 amino acids. Germline V gives CDR1 ENHRY, CDR2 SYGVKD. V lost 11 bases to trimming and J lost 5 bases; unmatched junction nucleotides: 8. This CDR3 is CAVGQGQGDTQYF. The CDR3 DNA sequence: TGTGCCGTCGGACAGGGGCAAGGAGATACGCAGTATTTT.

In this sample, this clonotype turned up a few times. This sequence joins TRBV7-2 and TRBJ1-1; 7 bases align to TRBD1. CDR3 length equals 15 residues. The V gene's germline CDR1 is SGHTA and CDR2 FQGNSA. V was pared by 6 bases and J by 2 bases, with 9 bases of the junction left unmatched. The CDR3 bases are TGTGCCAGCAGGATTCGGACAGGAGTCAACACTGAAGCTTTCTTT. This codes for CASRIRTGVNTEAFF.

This sequence joins TRBV5-1 and TRBJ2-1; 8 nucleotides line up with TRBD2. The CDR3 extends over 12 amino acids. V shed 0 bases and J 13 bases; nucleotides not matched to a gene: 3. CDR1 and CDR2 (germline): SGHRS, YFSETQ. Here the CDR3 reads CASSLAGLEQFF. CDR3 DNA: TGCGCCAGCAGCTTGGCGGGACTAGAACAGTTCTTC. The whole variable domain, filled in from reference TRBV5-1 and TRBJ2-1, reads KAGVTQTPRYLIKTRGQQVTLSCSPISGHRSVSWYQQTPGQGLQFLFEYFSETQRNKGNFPGRFSGRQFSNSRSEMNVSTLELGDSALYLCASSLAGLEQFFGPGTRLTVL.

This chain links TRBV12-3 or TRBV12-4 with TRBJ2-7, with 8 bases identical to TRBD1. After removal of 5 bases from V and 6 bases from J, the junction contained 9 bases not matched to a gene. The CDR3 sequence is 14 residues long. The CDR3 loop is CASSPWTGRGEQYF. In nucleotides, the CDR3 is TGTGCCAGCAGTCCGTGGACAGGGCGAGGCGAGCAGTACTTC.

The chain uses TRBV20-1 and TRBJ2-2, with TRBD2 identical over 8 bases. The CDR3 consists of 14 residues. Germline CDR1 is DFQATT and CDR2 is SNEGSKA (reference sequence). Germline trimming cut 7 bases from V and 5 bases from J; bases unmatched to any gene: 9. The CDR3 loop reads CSVSGLGGTGELFF. CDR3 sequence (DNA): TGCAGTGTCTCGGGACTAGGGGGGACCGGGGAGCTGTTTTTT.

This clonotype was counted between two and nine times. This chain links TRBV4-1 with TRBJ2-1, with TRBD2 matching 8 bases. V shed 0 bases, J shed 8 bases, and the junction held 9 bases outside the gene matches. The CDR3 totals 16 residues. Germline V gives CDR1 MGHRA, CDR2 YSYEKL. The CDR3 DNA is TGCGCCAGCAGCCAAGATGGAACCCCGGGACTAGATGAGCAGTTCTTC. Residues: CASSQDGTPGLDEQFF.

This chain uses TRBV3-1 with TRBJ2-2, with a weak D call TRBD2 (6 bases). Germline V gives CDR1 LGHDT, CDR2 YNNKEL (reference sequence). CDR3 length: 14 residues. Trimming stripped 2 bases from V and 6 bases from J, with 10 bases between. The DNA of the CDR3 is TGTGCCAGCAGCCAATACTCTAGCGCCGGGGAGCTGTTTTTT. Its protein product is CASSQYSSAGELFF.

The table lists this clonotype with a few counts. This sequence joins TRBV12-3 or TRBV12-4 and TRBJ2-1, with D possibly being TRBD1 or TRBD2 (5 bases each). Trimming took off 7 bases at V and 3 bases at J, with 16 bases between the two ends. The CDR3 runs to 15 residues. The CDR3 sequence is CASTLSGTNYNEQFF. CDR3 DNA: TGTGCCAGCACCCTTTCCGGGACCAACTACAATGAGCAGTTCTTC.

The V call is TRBV20-1, the J call TRBJ2-3; 8 nucleotides agree with TRBD2. The ends lost 6 bases at V and 1 base at J; junction bases unmatched: 6. CDR1 is DFQATT, CDR2 SNEGSKA, per germline (reference sequence). This CDR3 is built from 14 residues. CDR3: CSALSGRGTDTQYF. The CDR3 DNA follows: TGCAGTGCCCTAAGCGGGAGAGGCACAGATACGCAGTATTTT.

The V call is TRBV7-9, the J call TRBJ2-1, with a tentative D call TRBD2 (5 bases). V gave up 5 bases and J gave up 5 bases, with 13 bases separating them. Looked up from germline, CDR1 is SEHNR and CDR2 is FQNEAQ (reference sequence). This CDR3 is built from 14 residues. CDR3 sequence reads: CASSGRRVNNEQFF. The DNA of the CDR3 is TGTGCCAGCAGCGGGAGAAGAGTCAACAATGAGCAGTTCTTC.

The chain links TRBV24-1 to TRBJ2-5, with 10 bases identical to TRBD1. V was pared by 5 bases and J by 5 bases, with 4 bases of the junction left unmatched. The length of the CDR3 is 14 residues. Per the germline V gene, CDR1 is KGHDR and CDR2 is SFDVKD. Here the CDR3 reads CATSGQGQGETQYF. In DNA, the CDR3 is TGTGCCACCAGTGGACAGGGACAGGGGGAGACCCAGTACTTC.

This chain connects TRBV28 to TRBJ1-2; D is ambiguous. The CDR3 extends over 15 amino acids. Between the trimmed V and J ends, which lost 3 bases and 1 base, there was a span of 12 bases. Looked up from germline, CDR1 is MDHEN and CDR2 is SYDVKM. The CDR3 sequence: CASSLFRDGNYGYTF. The CDR3 nucleotides are TGTGCCAGCAGTTTGTTCCGGGATGGTAACTATGGCTACACCTTC.

This clonotype appeared a few times. V usage is TRBV28 and J usage is TRBJ2-3, with 10 bases fitting TRBD2. The germline CDR1 and CDR2 sequences are MDHEN and SYDVKM. This CDR3 is 12 amino acids long. V was pared by 6 bases and J by 11 bases, with 5 bases of the junction left unmatched. The CDR3 is CASSLTSGKQYF. As DNA, the CDR3 is TGTGCCAGCAGCCTCACTAGCGGGAAGCAGTATTTT.